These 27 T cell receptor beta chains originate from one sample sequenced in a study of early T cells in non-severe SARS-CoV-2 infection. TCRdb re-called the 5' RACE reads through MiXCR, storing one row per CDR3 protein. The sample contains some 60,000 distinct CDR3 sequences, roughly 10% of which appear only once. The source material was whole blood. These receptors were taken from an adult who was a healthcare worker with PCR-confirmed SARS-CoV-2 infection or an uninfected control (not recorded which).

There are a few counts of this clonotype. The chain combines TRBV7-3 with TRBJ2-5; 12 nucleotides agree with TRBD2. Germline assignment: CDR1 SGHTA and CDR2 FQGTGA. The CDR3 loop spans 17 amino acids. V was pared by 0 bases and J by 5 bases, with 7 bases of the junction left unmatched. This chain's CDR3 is CASSLTPGLAGGETQYF. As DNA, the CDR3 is TGTGCCAGCAGCTTAACCCCGGGACTAGCGGGCGGTGAGACCCAGTACTTC.

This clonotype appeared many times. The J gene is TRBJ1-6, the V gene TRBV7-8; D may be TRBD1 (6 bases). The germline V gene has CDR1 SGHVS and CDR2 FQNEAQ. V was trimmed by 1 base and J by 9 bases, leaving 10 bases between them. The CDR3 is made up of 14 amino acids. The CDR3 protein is CASSLVLQGSPLHF. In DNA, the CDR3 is TGTGCCAGCAGCTTAGTTCTACAGGGTTCACCCCTCCACTTT.

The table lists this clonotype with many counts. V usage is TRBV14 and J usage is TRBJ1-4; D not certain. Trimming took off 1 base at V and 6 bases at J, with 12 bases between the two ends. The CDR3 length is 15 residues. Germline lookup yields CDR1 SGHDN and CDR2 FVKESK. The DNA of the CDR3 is TGTGCCAGCAGCCAAGGGCAAGGGTGGTATGAAAAACTGTTTTTT. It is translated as CASSQGQGWYEKLFF.

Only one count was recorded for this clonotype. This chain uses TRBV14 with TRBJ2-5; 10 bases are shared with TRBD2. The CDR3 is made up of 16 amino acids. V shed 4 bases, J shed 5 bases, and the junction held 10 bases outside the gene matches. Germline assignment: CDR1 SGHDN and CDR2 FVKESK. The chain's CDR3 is CASSPRSASGSETQYF. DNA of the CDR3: TGTGCCAGCAGCCCCCGGTCAGCTAGCGGGAGTGAGACCCAGTACTTC.

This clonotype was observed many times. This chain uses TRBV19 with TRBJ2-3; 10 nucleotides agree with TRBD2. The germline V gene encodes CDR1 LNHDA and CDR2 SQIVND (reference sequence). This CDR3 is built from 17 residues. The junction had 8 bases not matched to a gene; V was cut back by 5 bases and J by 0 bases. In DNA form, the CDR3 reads TGTGCCAGTAGTCCCGGACTAGCGGTTACTAGCACAGATACGCAGTATTTT. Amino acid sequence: CASSPGLAVTSTDTQYF. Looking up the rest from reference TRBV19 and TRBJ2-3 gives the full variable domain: DGGITQSPKYLFRKEGQNVTLSCEQNLNHDAMYWYRQDPGQGLRLIYYSQIVNDFQKGDIAEGYSVSREKKESFPLTVTSAQKNPTAFYLCASSPGLAVTSTDTQYFGPGTRLTVL.

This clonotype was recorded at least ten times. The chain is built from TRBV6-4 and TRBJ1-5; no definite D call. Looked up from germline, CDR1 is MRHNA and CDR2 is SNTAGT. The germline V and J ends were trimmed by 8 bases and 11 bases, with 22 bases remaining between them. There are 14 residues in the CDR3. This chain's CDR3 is CASPDPTLQSAQHF. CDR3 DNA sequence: TGTGCCAGCCCCGACCCTACCCTTCAATCAGCCCAGCATTTT.

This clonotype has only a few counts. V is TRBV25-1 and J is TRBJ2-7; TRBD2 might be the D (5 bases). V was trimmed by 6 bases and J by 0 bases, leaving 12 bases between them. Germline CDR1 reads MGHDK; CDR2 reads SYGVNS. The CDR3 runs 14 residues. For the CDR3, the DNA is TGTGCCAGCAGACCGGGAACGGGCTCCTACGAGCAGTACTTC. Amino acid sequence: CASRPGTGSYEQYF.

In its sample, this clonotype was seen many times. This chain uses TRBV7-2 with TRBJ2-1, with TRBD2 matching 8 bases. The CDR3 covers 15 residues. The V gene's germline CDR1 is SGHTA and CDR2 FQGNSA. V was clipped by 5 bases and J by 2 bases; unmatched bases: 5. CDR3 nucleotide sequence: TGTGCCAGCAGCCCCGGGACTAGGGCCTACAATGAGCAGTTCTTC. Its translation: CASSPGTRAYNEQFF.

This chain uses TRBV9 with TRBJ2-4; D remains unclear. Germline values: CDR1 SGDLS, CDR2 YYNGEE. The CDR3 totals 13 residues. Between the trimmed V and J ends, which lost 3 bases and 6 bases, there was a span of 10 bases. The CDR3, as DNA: TGTGCCAGCAGCGCTACTCCGGGAAACATTCAGTACTTC. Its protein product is CASSATPGNIQYF.

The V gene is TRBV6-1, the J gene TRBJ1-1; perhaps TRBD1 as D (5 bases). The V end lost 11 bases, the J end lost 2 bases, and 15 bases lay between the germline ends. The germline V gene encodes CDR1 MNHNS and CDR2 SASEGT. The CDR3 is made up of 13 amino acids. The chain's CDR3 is CAVLQEPNTEAFF. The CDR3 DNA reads TGTGCCGTTTTACAGGAGCCTAACACTGAAGCTTTCTTT.

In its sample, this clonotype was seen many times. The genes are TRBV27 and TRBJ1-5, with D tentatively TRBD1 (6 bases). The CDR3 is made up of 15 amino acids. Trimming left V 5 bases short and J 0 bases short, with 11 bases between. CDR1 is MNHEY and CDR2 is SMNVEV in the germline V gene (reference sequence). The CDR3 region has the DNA TGTGCCAGCAGTCGATGGACAGATAGCAATCAGCCCCAGCATTTT. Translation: CASSRWTDSNQPQHF.

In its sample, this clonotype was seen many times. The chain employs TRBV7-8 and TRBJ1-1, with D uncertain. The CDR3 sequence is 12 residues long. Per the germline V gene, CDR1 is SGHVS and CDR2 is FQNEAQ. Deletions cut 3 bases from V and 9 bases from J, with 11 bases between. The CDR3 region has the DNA TGTGCCAGCAGCTTGGTGGCAGACAAAGCTTTCTTT. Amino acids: CASSLVADKAFF.

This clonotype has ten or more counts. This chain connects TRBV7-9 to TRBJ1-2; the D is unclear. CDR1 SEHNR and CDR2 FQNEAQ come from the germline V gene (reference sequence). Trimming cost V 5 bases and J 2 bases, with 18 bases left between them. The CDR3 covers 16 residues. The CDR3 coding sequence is TGTGCCAGCAGCCGAGACATGACTGAATCCAACTATGGCTACACCTTC. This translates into CASSRDMTESNYGYTF.

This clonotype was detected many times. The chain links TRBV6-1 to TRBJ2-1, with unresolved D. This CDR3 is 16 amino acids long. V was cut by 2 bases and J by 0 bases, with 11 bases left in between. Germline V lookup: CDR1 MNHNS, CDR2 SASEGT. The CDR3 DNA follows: TGTGCCAGCAGTGAAAAAACGGAACGCTCCTACAATGAGCAGTTCTTC. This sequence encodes CASSEKTERSYNEQFF.

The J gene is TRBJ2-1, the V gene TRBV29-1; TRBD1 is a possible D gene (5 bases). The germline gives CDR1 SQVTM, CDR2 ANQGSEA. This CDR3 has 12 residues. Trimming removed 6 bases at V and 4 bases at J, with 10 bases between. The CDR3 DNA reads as TGCAGCGTGTCCAACAGGTACAATGAGCAGTTCTTC. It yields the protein CSVSNRYNEQFF.

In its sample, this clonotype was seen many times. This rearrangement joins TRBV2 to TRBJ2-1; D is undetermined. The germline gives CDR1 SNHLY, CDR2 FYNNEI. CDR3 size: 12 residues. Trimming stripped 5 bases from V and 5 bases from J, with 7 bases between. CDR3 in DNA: TGTGCCAGCAGTCGGGCCCACAATGAGCAGTTCTTC. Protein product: CASSRAHNEQFF.

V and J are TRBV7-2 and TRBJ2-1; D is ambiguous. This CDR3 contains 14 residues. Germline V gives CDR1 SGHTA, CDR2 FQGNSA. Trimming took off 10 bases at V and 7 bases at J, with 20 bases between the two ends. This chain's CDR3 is CATRRRPWGNEQFF. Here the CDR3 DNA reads TGTGCCACCAGACGGCGCCCTTGGGGAAATGAGCAGTTCTTC.

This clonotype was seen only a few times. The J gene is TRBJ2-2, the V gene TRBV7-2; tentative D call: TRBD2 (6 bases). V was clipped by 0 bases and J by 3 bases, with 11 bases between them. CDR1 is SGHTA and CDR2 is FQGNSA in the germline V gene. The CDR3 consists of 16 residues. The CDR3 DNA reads TGTGCCAGCAGCTTAGCAATCGGACTATACACCGGGGAGCTGTTTTTT. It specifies CASSLAIGLYTGELFF.

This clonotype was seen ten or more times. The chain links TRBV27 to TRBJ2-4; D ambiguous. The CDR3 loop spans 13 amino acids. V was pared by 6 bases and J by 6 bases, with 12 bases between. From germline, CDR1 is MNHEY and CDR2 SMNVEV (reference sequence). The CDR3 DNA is TGTGCCAGCAGATCGGGTTCCAGAAACATTCAGTACTTC. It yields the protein CASRSGSRNIQYF.

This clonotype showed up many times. CDR3 region: CASSRSLDRAFF. In nucleotides, the CDR3 is TGTGCCAGCAGCCGTTCCCTAGACCGGGCTTTCTTT. The rearrangement links TRBV7-9 to TRBJ1-1; D is unclear. This CDR3 contains 12 residues. Trimming removed 5 bases at V and 11 bases at J, with 15 bases between. The germline CDR1 and CDR2 sequences are SEHNR and FQNEAQ (reference sequence).

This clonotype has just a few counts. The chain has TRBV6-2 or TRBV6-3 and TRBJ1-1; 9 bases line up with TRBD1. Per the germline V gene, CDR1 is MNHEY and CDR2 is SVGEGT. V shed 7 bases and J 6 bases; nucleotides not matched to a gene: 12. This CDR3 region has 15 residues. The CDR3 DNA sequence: TGTGCCAGCAAAATAGGGACAGGGATCCTACCTGAAGCTTTCTTT. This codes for CASKIGTGILPEAFF.

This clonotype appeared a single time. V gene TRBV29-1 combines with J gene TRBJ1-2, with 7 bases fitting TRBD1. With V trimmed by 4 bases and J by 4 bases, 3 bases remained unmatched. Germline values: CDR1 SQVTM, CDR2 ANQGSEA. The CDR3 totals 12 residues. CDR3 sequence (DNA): TGCAGCGTTGCAACAGGGGTCTATGGCTACACCTTC. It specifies CSVATGVYGYTF.

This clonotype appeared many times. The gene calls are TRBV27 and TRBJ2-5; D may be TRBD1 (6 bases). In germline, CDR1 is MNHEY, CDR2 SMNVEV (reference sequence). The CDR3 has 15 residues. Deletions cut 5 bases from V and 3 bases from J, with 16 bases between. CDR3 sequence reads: CASSKRHGQKETQYF. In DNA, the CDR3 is TGTGCCAGCAGTAAACGCCACGGACAGAAAGAGACCCAGTACTTC.

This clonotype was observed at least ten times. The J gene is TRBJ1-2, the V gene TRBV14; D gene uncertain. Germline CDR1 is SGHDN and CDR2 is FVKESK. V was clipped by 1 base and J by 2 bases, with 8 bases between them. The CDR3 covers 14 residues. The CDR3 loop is CASSQGPVNYGYTF. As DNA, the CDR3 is TGTGCCAGCAGCCAAGGCCCCGTAAACTATGGCTACACCTTC.

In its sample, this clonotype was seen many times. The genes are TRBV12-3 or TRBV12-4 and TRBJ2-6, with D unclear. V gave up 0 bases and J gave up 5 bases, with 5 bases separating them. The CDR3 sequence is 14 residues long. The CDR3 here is CASSLAARANVLTF. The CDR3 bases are TGTGCCAGCAGTTTAGCTGCGAGGGCCAACGTCCTGACTTTC.

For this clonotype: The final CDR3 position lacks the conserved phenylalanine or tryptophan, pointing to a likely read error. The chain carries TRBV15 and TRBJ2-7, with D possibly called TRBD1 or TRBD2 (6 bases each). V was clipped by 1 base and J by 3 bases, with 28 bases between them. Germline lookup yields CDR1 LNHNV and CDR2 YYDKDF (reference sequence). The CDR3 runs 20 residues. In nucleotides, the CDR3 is TGTGCCACCAGCAGAGCCAGAGGGGGAACAGTTGGCGGGGTTGTCTACGAGCAGTACTAC. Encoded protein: CATSRARGGTVGGVVYEQYY.

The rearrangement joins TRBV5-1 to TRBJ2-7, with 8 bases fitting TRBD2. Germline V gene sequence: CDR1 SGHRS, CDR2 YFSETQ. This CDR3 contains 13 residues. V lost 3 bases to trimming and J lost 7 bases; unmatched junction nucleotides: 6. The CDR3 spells CASSSLAGLEQYF. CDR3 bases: TGCGCCAGCAGCTCCCTAGCGGGTCTGGAGCAGTACTTC.